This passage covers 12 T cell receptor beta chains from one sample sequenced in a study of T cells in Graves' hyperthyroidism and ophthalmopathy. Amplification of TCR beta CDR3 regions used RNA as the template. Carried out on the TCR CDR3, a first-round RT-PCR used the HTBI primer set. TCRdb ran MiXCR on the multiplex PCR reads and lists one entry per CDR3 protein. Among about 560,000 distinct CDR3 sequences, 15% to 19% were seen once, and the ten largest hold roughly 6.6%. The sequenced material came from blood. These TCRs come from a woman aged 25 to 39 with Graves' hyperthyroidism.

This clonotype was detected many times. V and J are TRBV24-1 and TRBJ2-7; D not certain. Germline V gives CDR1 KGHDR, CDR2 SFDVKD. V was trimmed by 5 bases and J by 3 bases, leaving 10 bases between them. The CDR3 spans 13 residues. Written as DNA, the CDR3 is TGTGCCACCAGTGCCCGCGGATTCTACGAGCAGTACTTC. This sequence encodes CATSARGFYEQYF.

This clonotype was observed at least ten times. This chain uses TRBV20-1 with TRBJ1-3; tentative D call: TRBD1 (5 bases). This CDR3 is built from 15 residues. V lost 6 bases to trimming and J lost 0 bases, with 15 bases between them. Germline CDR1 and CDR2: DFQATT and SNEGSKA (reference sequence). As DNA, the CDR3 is TGCAGTGCACGAATTTCAGGGTCCTCTGGAAACACCATATATTTT. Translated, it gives CSARISGSSGNTIYF.

The CDR3 sequence is CSAPQASGRSYEQYF. For the CDR3, the DNA is TGCAGTGCTCCGCAGGCTAGCGGGAGGTCCTACGAGCAGTACTTC. The chain carries TRBV20-1 and TRBJ2-7, with 11 bases matching TRBD2. The V gene end was trimmed by 5 bases and the J gene end by 1 base; junction bases not matched to a gene: 7. The CDR3 has 15 residues. Germline assignment: CDR1 DFQATT and CDR2 SNEGSKA (reference sequence).

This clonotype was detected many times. The chain's CDR3 is CASSLLAVRTEAFF. The CDR3 nucleotides are TGCGCCAGCAGCTTGTTGGCAGTTAGAACTGAAGCTTTCTTT. The chain is built from TRBV5-1 and TRBJ1-1; no reliable D call. From germline, CDR1 is SGHRS and CDR2 YFSETQ. Trimming took 1 base from V and 5 from J, leaving 12 bases between them. The CDR3 runs 14 residues.

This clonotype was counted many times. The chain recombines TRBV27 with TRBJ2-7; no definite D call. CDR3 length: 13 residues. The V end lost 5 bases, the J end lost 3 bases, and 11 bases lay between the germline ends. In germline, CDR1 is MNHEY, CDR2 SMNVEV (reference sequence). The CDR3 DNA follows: TGTGCCAGCAGTCGCCTAGGGATCTACGAGCAGTACTTC. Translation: CASSRLGIYEQYF.

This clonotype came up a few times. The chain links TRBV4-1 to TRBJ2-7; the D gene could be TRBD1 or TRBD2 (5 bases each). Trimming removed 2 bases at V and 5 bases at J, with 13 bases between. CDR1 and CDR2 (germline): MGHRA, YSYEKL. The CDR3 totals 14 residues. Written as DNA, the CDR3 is TGCGCCAGCAGCCAAATAGAGGGCAGGGACGAGCAGTACTTC. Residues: CASSQIEGRDEQYF.

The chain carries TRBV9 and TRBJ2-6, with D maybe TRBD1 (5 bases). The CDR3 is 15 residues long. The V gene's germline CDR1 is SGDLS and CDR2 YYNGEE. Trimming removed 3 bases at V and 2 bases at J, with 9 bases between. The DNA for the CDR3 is TGTGCCAGCAGCGCTGACAGTGCTGGGGCCAACGTCCTGACTTTC. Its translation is CASSADSAGANVLTF. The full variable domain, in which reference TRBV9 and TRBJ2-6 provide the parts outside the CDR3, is DSGVTQTPKHLITATGQRVTLRCSPRSGDLSVYWYQQSLDQGLQFLIQYYNGEERAKGNILERFSAQQFPDLHSELNLSSLELGDSALYFCASSADSAGANVLTFGAGSRLTVL.

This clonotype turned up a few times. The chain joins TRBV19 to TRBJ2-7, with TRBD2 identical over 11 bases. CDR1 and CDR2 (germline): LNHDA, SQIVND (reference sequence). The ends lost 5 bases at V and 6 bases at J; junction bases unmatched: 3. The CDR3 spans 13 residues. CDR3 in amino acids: CASSYLAGGEQYF. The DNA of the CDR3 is TGTGCCAGTAGTTATCTAGCGGGAGGCGAGCAGTACTTC.

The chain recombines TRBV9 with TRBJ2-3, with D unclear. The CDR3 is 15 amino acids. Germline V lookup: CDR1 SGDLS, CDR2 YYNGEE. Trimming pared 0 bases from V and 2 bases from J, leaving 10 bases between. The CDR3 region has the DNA TGTGCCAGCAGCGTAGCCCCTCGGGCCACAGATACGCAGTATTTT. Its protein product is CASSVAPRATDTQYF.

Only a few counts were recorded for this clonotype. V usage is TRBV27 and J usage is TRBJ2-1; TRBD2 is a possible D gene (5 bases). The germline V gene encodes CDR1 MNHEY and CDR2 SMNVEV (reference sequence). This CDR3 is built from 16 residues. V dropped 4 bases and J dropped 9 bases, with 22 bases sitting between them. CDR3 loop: CASSSHRRKGFAEQFF. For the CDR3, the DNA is TGTGCCAGCAGTTCGCATAGGAGGAAAGGTTTTGCTGAGCAGTTCTTC.

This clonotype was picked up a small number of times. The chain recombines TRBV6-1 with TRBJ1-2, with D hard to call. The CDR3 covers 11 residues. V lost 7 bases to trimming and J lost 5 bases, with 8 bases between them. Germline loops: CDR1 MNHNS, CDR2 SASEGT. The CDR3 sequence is CASMTAYGYTF. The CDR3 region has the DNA TGTGCCAGCATGACGGCGTATGGCTACACCTTC.

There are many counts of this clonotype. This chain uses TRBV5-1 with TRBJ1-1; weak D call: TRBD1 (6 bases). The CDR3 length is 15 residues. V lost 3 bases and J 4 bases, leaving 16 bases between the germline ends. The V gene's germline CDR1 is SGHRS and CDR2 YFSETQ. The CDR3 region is CASSSSRGLGTEAFF. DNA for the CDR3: TGCGCCAGCAGCTCAAGCAGGGGTTTGGGCACTGAAGCTTTCTTT.